This T cell receptor (beta chain) originates from a study of T cell responses to AZD1222 COVID-19 vaccine. V dropped 7 bases and J dropped 8 bases, with 20 bases sitting between them. There are 14 residues in the CDR3. Germline V gene data show CDR1 as SNHLY and CDR2 as FYNNEI. Some clones are missing from TCRdb's copy, which holds only in-frame ones; the method was immunoSEQ multiplex PCR. This table has around 80,000 clones, about 88% appearing once. This specimen consisted of peripheral blood, obtained on day 0 of AZD1222 vaccination. The sequence derives from an adult in good health. The chain joins TRBV2 to TRBJ1-2, with no clear D. CDR3 bases: TGTGCCAGCACCTTTGGCGGAGCAACTATGGGCTACACCTTC. Translating it yields CASTFGGATMGYTF.